Listed below are T cell receptor beta chains from one sample, sequenced in a study of T cell responses to AZD1222 COVID-19 vaccine. Produced via immunoSEQ multiplex PCR; TCRdb's table is partial and in-frame only. The data contain some 150,000 clones, around 89% of them seen just once; the ten biggest clones take up about 4.5%. The input for sequencing was peripheral blood, taken 28 days after the second AZD1222 dose. These receptors came from an adult who received the AZD1222 COVID-19 vaccine. Both conserved end residues are part of each CDR3. D genes are given only for firm matches. Clone size is given for some rows only: seen once, a few or many times, or a class if the clone is expanded.

v_call: TRBV20-1; clone_size: -; d_call: TRBD1; j_call: TRBJ1-1; cdr3_nt: TGCAGTGCTAGTGTTCCGGGACAGGGCTTCGGGAGTGGAGCTTTCTTT; cdr3_aa: CSASVPGQGFGSGAFF
v_call: TRBV5-1; clone_size: -; d_call: -; j_call: TRBJ2-1; cdr3_nt: TGCGCCAGCAGCTTAACAGGGCTCTACAATGAGCAGTTCTTC; cdr3_aa: CASSLTGLYNEQFF
v_call: TRBV30; clone_size: -; d_call: -; j_call: TRBJ1-4; cdr3_nt: TGTGCCTGGAGTGTTCAAGAAAATGAAAAACTGTTTTTT; cdr3_aa: CAWSVQENEKLFF
v_call: TRBV5-1; clone_size: -; d_call: -; j_call: TRBJ1-1; cdr3_nt: TGCGCCAGCAGCTTGGGCCCGGCTCCGAACACTGAAGCTTTCTTT; cdr3_aa: CASSLGPAPNTEAFF
v_call: TRBV19; clone_size: -; d_call: -; j_call: TRBJ1-2; cdr3_nt: TGTGCCAGTAGTATTTCGGATGGGGCCCTCTATGGCTACACCTTC; cdr3_aa: CASSISDGALYGYTF
v_call: TRBV3-1/TRBV3-2; clone_size: -; d_call: TRBD2; j_call: TRBJ2-1; cdr3_nt: TGTGCCAGCAGCCAAGAAGCGGGGGGCTCCTACAATGAGCAGTTCTTC; cdr3_aa: CASSQEAGGSYNEQFF
v_call: TRBV7-9; clone_size: few; d_call: -; j_call: TRBJ1-6; cdr3_nt: TGTGCCAGCAGCAAATACACTCGAGAATCGTCACCCCTCCACTTT; cdr3_aa: CASSKYTRESSPLHF
v_call: TRBV2; clone_size: -; d_call: -; j_call: TRBJ1-1; cdr3_nt: TGTGCCAGCAGTCCCACCGTAGTGAACACTGAAGCTTTCTTT; cdr3_aa: CASSPTVVNTEAFF
v_call: TRBV6-5; clone_size: -; d_call: -; j_call: TRBJ1-1; cdr3_nt: TGTGCCAGTCGAGGGACTGAAGCTTTCTTT; cdr3_aa: CASRGTEAFF
v_call: TRBV5-6; clone_size: -; d_call: -; j_call: TRBJ1-5; cdr3_nt: TGTGCCAGCAGCTTGGTCGGGAGGCAGCCCCAGCATTTT; cdr3_aa: CASSLVGRQPQHF
v_call: TRBV11-2; clone_size: -; d_call: -; j_call: TRBJ1-3; cdr3_nt: TGTGCCAGCTCCGAGGCAGGGAAGAACACCATATATTTT; cdr3_aa: CASSEAGKNTIYF
v_call: TRBV30; clone_size: once; d_call: -; j_call: TRBJ1-1; cdr3_nt: TGTGCCTGGAACACCGGGGGTAGTGAAGCTTTCTTT; cdr3_aa: CAWNTGGSEAFF
v_call: TRBV6-1; clone_size: -; d_call: -; j_call: TRBJ1-1; cdr3_nt: TGTGCCAGCAGTACTGGACACACGAACACTGAAGCTTTCTTT; cdr3_aa: CASSTGHTNTEAFF
v_call: TRBV11-2; clone_size: -; d_call: TRBD1; j_call: TRBJ1-2; cdr3_nt: TGTGCCAGCAGCTTAAGCCAGAGAATCAGACAGGGCTATGGCTACACCTTC; cdr3_aa: CASSLSQRIRQGYGYTF
v_call: TRBV7-9; clone_size: -; d_call: TRBD1; j_call: TRBJ2-3; cdr3_nt: TGTGCCAGCAGCCTGTGGGCAGGGGGTTTGGTCGCAGATACGCAGTATTTT; cdr3_aa: CASSLWAGGLVADTQYF
v_call: TRBV7-2; clone_size: -; d_call: -; j_call: TRBJ1-6; cdr3_nt: TGTGCCAGCAGCCTCCGGCCAAGCTCCTATAATTCACCCCTCCACTTT; cdr3_aa: CASSLRPSSYNSPLHF
v_call: TRBV6-5; clone_size: -; d_call: -; j_call: TRBJ2-5; cdr3_nt: TGTGCCAGCAGTTACCAAGAGACCCAGTACTTC; cdr3_aa: CASSYQETQYF
v_call: TRBV27; clone_size: -; d_call: -; j_call: TRBJ1-6; cdr3_nt: TGTGCCAGCAGTTTATCCCCTAATTCACCCCTCCACTTT; cdr3_aa: CASSLSPNSPLHF
v_call: TRBV4-2; clone_size: -; d_call: TRBD2; j_call: TRBJ2-3; cdr3_nt: TGTGCCAGCAGCCCACTGGGGGGGGAACCCACAGATACGCAGTATTTT; cdr3_aa: CASSPLGGEPTDTQYF
v_call: TRBV7-2; clone_size: -; d_call: TRBD2; j_call: TRBJ2-5; cdr3_nt: TGTGCCAGCAGCTTTCTTTTAGCGGGGGGGCCTGGGACCCAGTACTTC; cdr3_aa: CASSFLLAGGPGTQYF
v_call: TRBV4-3; clone_size: -; d_call: -; j_call: TRBJ1-2; cdr3_nt: TGCGCCAGCAGCCACGGACCCAAACGGGGCTACACCTTC; cdr3_aa: CASSHGPKRGYTF
v_call: TRBV6-5; clone_size: -; d_call: -; j_call: TRBJ1-1; cdr3_nt: TGTGCCAGCAAGGGCACTGAAGCTTTCTTT; cdr3_aa: CASKGTEAFF
v_call: TRBV29-1; clone_size: -; d_call: TRBD1; j_call: TRBJ2-7; cdr3_nt: TGCAGCGTTGAAGATCACAGGGGGCAGGACGAGCAGTACTTC; cdr3_aa: CSVEDHRGQDEQYF
v_call: TRBV28; clone_size: -; d_call: -; j_call: TRBJ2-2; cdr3_nt: TGTGCCAGCAGTTTCCAGGGGCCCCACGGGGAGCTGTTTTTT; cdr3_aa: CASSFQGPHGELFF
v_call: TRBV5-1; clone_size: -; d_call: -; j_call: TRBJ1-1; cdr3_nt: TGCGCCAGCAGCTTGACGACAGCGACGAACACTGAAGCTTTCTTT; cdr3_aa: CASSLTTATNTEAFF
v_call: TRBV19; clone_size: once; d_call: -; j_call: TRBJ1-2; cdr3_nt: TGTGCCAGTAGTATAGACTTTGGGCCGGTGGACACCTTC; cdr3_aa: CASSIDFGPVDTF
v_call: TRBV6-5; clone_size: few; d_call: TRBD2; j_call: TRBJ2-3; cdr3_nt: TGTGCCAGCAGGAGACTAGCGGGGGTACCAGATACGCAGTATTTT; cdr3_aa: CASRRLAGVPDTQYF
v_call: TRBV29-1; clone_size: -; d_call: -; j_call: TRBJ2-3; cdr3_nt: TGCAGCGTGGCGCAGGCTACCCACACAGATACGCAGTATTTT; cdr3_aa: CSVAQATHTDTQYF
v_call: TRBV12-3/TRBV12-4; clone_size: -; d_call: -; j_call: TRBJ2-7; cdr3_nt: TGTGCCAGCAGTTTAGTGGGGGGACAGTACTTC; cdr3_aa: CASSLVGGQYF